Listed here are 3 T cell receptor beta chains from one sample, sequenced in a study of beta chain features in type 1 diabetes (dated by TCRdb to 2016 to 2019). Library preparation was by the immunoSEQ multiplex PCR assay. The entire amount of isolated RNA was reverse transcribed using the High Capacity cDNA Reverse Transcription Kit, so the sequenced TCRB transcripts were expressed ones. What TCRdb holds here is the immuneACCESS table cut down to in-frame rearrangements. Part of the clones is not present; checked against another copy, under half of the missing clones reflect an unresolved V gene, and the others are unexplained. For this sample the table gives about 180,000 clones, of which 13% were detected only once. The top ten hold 0.62% of the sample. Sequencing used central memory CD4+ T cells from blood. These receptors were collected from a woman aged 18-29 years in good health.

This sequence joins TRBV30 and TRBJ2-2, with a possible D match to TRBD1 (6 bases). Germline CDR1 is GTSNPN and CDR2 is SVGIG (reference sequence). V was shortened by 4 bases and J by 4 bases, with 19 bases between the two germline ends. The length of the CDR3 is 16 residues. Here the CDR3 reads CAWTPAEGHFTGELFF. The CDR3 region has the DNA TGTGCCTGGACCCCAGCCGAGGGACATTTCACCGGGGAGCTGTTTTTT.

This clone was counted only a few times. The chain is built from TRBV29-1 and TRBJ2-7; no clear D gene. Germline CDR1 SQVTM, CDR2 ANQGSEA. Trimming removed 6 bases at V and 3 bases at J, with 9 bases between. This CDR3 has 11 residues. The CDR3 DNA follows: TGCAGCGTACGACTCCTCTACGAGCAGTACTTC. Its protein is CSVRLLYEQYF.

The rearrangement joins TRBV27 to TRBJ2-7, with a tentative D call TRBD2 (5 bases). V was shortened by 8 bases and J by 3 bases, with 17 bases between the two germline ends. This CDR3 has 14 residues. Per the germline V gene, CDR1 is MNHEY and CDR2 is SMNVEV (reference sequence). CDR3 nucleotide sequence: TGTGCCAGCGGACGGCACCCCGGGGTCTACGAGCAGTACTTC. Translation: CASGRHPGVYEQYF.